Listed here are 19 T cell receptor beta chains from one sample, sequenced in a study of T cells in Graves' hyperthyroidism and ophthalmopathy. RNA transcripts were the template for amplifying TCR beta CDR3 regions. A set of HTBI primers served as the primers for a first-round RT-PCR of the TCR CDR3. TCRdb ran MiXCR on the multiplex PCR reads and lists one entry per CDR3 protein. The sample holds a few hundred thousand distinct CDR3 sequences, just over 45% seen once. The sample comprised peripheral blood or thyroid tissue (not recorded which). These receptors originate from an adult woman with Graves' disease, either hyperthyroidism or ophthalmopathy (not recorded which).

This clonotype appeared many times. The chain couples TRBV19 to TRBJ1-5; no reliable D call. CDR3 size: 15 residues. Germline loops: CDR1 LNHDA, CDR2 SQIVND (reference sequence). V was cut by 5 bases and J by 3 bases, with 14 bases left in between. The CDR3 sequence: CASSADGILNQPQHF. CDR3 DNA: TGTGCCAGTAGTGCGGACGGGATCCTCAATCAGCCCCAGCATTTT.

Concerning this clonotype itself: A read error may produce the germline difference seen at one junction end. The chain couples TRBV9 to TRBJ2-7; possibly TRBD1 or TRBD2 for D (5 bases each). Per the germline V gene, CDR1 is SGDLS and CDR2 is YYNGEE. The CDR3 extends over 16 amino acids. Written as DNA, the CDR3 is TGTGCCAGCAGCGCCCTCGGACAAGACGGGACCGGGGAGCTGTACTTC. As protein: CASSALGQDGTGELYF.

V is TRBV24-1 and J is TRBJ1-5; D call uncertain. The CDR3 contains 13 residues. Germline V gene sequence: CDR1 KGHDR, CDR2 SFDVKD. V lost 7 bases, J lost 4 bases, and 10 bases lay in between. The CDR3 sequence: CATRERENQPQHF. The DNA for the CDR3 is TGTGCCACCAGGGAGAGGGAAAATCAGCCCCAGCATTTT.

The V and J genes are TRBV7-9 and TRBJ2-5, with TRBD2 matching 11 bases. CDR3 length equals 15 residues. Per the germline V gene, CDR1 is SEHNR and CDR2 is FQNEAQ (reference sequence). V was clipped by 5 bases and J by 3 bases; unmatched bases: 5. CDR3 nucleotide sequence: TGTGCCAGCAGCCATAGCGGGAGGGCCGAAGAGACCCAGTACTTC. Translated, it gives CASSHSGRAEETQYF.

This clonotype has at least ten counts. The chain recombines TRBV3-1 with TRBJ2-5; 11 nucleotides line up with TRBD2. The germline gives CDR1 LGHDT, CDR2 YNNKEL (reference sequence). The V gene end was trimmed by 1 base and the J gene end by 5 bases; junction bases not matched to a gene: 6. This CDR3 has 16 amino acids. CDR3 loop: CASSQVVAGGGETQYF. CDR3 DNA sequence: TGTGCCAGCAGCCAAGTGGTAGCGGGAGGGGGTGAGACCCAGTACTTC.

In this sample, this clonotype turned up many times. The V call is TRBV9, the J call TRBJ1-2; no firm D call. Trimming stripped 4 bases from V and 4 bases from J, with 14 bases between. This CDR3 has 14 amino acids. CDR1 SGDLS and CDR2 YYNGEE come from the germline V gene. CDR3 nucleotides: TGTGCCAGCAGCCCCACGCGAGGAAGCTATGGCTACACCTTC. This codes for CASSPTRGSYGYTF.

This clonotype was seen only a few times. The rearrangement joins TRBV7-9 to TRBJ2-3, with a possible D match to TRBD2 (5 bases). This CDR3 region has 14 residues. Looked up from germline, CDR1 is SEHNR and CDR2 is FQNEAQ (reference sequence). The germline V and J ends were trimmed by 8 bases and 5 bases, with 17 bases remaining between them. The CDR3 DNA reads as TGTGCCAGCGTGCAAAGGAGGTTTGGAGATACGCAGTATTTT. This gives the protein CASVQRRFGDTQYF.

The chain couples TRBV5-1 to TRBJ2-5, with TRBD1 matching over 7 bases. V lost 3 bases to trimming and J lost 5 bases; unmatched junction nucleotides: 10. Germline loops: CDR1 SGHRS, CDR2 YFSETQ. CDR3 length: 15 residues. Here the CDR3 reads CASSSTGQPVETQYF. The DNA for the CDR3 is TGCGCCAGCAGCTCAACGGGACAGCCAGTGGAGACCCAGTACTTC.

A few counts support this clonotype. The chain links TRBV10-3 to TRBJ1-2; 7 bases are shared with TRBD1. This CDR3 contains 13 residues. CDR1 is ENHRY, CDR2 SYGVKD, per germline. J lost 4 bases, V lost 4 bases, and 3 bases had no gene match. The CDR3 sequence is CAISGRDSYGYTF. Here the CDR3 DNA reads TGTGCCATCAGTGGGCGGGACAGCTATGGCTACACCTTC.

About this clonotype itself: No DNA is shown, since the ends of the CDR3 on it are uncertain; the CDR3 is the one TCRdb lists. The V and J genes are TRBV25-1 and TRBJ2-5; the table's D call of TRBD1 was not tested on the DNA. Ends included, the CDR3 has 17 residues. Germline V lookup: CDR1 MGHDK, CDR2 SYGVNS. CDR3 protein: CACSARDPRGGQETQYF.

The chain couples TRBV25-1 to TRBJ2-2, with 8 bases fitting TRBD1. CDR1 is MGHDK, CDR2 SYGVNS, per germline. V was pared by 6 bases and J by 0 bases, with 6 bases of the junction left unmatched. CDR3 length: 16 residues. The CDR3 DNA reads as TGTGCCAGCAGAGCACCGGGACAGGCGAACACCGGGGAGCTGTTTTTT. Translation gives CASRAPGQANTGELFF. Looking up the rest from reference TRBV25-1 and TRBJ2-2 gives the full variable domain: EADIYQTPRYLVIGTGKKITLECSQTMGHDKMYWYQQDPGMELHLIHYSYGVNSTEKGDLSSESTVSRIRTEHFPLTLESARPSHTSQYLCASRAPGQANTGELFFGEGSRLTVL.

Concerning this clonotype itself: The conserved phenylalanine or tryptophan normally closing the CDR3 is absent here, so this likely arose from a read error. CDR3 region: CASSLGGGLDGYTL. Here the CDR3 DNA reads TGTGCCAGCAGCTTAGGAGGGGGATTGGATGGCTACACCCTC. V and J are TRBV7-9 and TRBJ1-2; a possible D gene is TRBD1 (6 bases). Germline assignment: CDR1 SEHNR and CDR2 FQNEAQ (reference sequence). This CDR3 spans 14 amino acids. Trimming took off 1 base at V and 6 bases at J, with 12 bases between the two ends.

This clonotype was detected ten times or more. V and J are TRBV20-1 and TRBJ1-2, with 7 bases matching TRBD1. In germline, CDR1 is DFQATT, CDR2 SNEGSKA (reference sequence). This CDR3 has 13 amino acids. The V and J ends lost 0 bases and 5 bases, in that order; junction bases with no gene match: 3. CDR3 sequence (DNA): TGCAGTGCTAGAGACCGGGGACAGTATGGCTACACCTTC. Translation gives CSARDRGQYGYTF.

The CDR3 spells CASATSVEKAFF. In DNA, the CDR3 is TGTGCCAGCGCCACCTCGGTCGAGAAAGCTTTCTTT. The rearrangement uses TRBV6-1 and TRBJ1-1; D call uncertain. The CDR3 runs to 12 residues. Trimming pared 8 bases from V and 9 bases from J, leaving 16 bases between. The V gene's germline CDR1 is MNHNS and CDR2 SASEGT.

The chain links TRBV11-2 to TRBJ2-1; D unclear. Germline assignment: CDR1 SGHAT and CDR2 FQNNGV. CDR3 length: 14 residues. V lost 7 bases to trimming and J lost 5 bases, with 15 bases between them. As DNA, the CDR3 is TGTGCCAGCAACTCAAGGGCCCTTCACAATGAGCAGTTCTTC. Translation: CASNSRALHNEQFF.

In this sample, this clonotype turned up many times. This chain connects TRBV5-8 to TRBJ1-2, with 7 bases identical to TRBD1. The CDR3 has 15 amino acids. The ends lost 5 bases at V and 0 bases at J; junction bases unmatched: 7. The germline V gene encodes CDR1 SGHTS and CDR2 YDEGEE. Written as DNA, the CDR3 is TGTGCCAGCAGTCCTAAGGACAGGTCTAACTATGGCTACACCTTC. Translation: CASSPKDRSNYGYTF.

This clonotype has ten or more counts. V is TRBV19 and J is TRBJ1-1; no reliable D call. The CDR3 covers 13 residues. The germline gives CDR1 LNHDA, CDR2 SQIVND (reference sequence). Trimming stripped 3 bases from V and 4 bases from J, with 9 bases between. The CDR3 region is CASSISAVTEAFF. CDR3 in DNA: TGTGCCAGTAGTATTAGCGCGGTCACTGAAGCTTTCTTT.

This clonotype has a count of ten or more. CDR3 in DNA: TGTGCCAGCAGCCTAAACGGGGACAGGTCTGTCCACGAGCAGTACTTC. Protein: CASSLNGDRSVHEQYF. The chain joins TRBV14 to TRBJ2-7, with 8 nucleotides matching TRBD1. The junction had 13 bases not matched to a gene; V was cut back by 4 bases and J by 5 bases. The CDR3 consists of 16 residues. Germline values: CDR1 SGHDN, CDR2 FVKESK.

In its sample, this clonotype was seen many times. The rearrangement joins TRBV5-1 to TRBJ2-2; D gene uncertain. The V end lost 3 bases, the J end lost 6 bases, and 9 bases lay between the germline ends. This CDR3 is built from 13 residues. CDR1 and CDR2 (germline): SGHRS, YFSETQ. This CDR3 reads CASSWALAGELFF. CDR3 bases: TGCGCCAGCAGCTGGGCTCTAGCCGGGGAGCTGTTTTTT.